This T cell receptor (beta chain) was captured in a study of T cell responses to AZD1222 COVID-19 vaccine. Study-level information: Doses given second, at about 4 or about 12 weeks, were pooled.

Study-wide findings and caveats: Baseline antibody screening turned up just six seropositive AZD1222 recipients. Donors skewed white British and female; clonal diversity was possibly underestimated. Two doses of AZD1222 preceded a rise in Spike-specific TCR breadth and depth.

Data came from immunoSEQ multiplex PCR; TCRdb stores just in-frame clones and leaves some out. The table includes approximately 100,000 clones, around 91% detected once. Comments on this clone: Its cognate antigen is unknown.

V lost 2 bases and J lost 7, with 17 bases in between. From germline, CDR1 is SNHLY and CDR2 FYNNEI. This CDR3 is 15 amino acids long. The specimen was peripheral blood, collected on day 0 of AZD1222 vaccination. The sequence was collected from an adult in good health. This rearrangement joins TRBV2 to TRBJ1-2; tentatively, D is TRBD1 (5 bases). This CDR3 is CASSEIWAGQGGYTF. The CDR3 coding sequence is TGTGCCAGCAGTGAAATATGGGCAGGGCAGGGTGGCTACACCTTC.